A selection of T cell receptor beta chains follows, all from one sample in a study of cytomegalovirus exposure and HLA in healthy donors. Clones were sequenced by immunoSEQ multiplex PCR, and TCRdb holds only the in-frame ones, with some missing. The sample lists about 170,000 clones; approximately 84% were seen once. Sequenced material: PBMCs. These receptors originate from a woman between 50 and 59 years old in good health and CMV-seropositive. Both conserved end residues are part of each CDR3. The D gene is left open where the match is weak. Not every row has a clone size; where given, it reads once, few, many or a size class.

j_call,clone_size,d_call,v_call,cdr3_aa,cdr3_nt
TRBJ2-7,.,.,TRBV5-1,CASSNTGGYEQYF,TGCGCCAGCAGCAACACCGGAGGGTACGAGCAGTACTTC
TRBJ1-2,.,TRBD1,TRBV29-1,CSVAAGQGFGYTF,TGCAGCGTCGCCGCGGGACAGGGATTTGGCTACACCTTC
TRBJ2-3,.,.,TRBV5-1,CASSLGGLTSTDTQYF,TGCGCCAGCAGCTTGGGGGGACTTACTAGCACAGATACGCAGTATTTT
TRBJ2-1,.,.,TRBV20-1,CSASAGNEQFF,TGCAGTGCTAGTGCAGGGAATGAGCAGTTCTTC
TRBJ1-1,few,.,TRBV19,CASSRLGGLLNTEAFF,TGTGCCAGTAGTAGATTGGGGGGGCTTTTGAACACTGAAGCTTTCTTT
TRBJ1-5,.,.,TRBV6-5,CASSWPQGRDNQPQHF,TGTGCCAGCAGTTGGCCCCAGGGCAGGGACAATCAGCCCCAGCATTTT
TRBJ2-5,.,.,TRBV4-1,CASSQGLGQIQETQYF,TGCGCCAGCAGCCAAGGCCTCGGACAGATCCAAGAGACCCAGTACTTC
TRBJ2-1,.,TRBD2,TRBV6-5,CASSYKRGTKQFF,TGTGCCAGCAGTTACAAGCGGGGTACTAAGCAGTTCTTC
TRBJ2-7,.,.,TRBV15,CATSRDAGSAYEQYF,TGTGCCACCAGCAGAGATGCGGGTTCCGCCTACGAGCAGTACTTC
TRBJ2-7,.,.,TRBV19,CASSVSYSYEQYF,TGTGCCAGCTCGGTGTCCTACTCCTACGAGCAGTACTTC
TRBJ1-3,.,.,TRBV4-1,CASSQYPTRDTYPLEGNTIYF,TGCGCCAGCAGCCAGTATCCCACTCGGGACACGTACCCCCTCGAGGGAAACACCATATATTTT
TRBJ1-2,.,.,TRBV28,CASTYRALNGYTF,TGTGCCAGCACTTACAGGGCACTAAATGGCTACACCTTC
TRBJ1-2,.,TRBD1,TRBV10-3,CAISGPRGTGAGGGTF,TGTGCCATCAGTGGGCCGAGGGGGACAGGGGCCGGTGGGGGGACCTTC
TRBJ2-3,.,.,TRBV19,CASSPGNSADTQYF,TGTGCCAGTAGTCCCGGGAACAGCGCAGATACGCAGTATTTT